The 10 T cell receptor beta chains presented below share a single source sample, sequenced in a study of cytomegalovirus exposure and HLA in healthy donors. PCR was performed using 60 Vbeta and 13 Jbeta primers. Some clones are missing from TCRdb's copy, which holds only in-frame ones; the method was immunoSEQ multiplex PCR. The sample holds approximately 74,000 clones; roughly 80% are singletons and the top ten take around 7%. Input material: PBMCs. The receptors shown here come from a middle-aged woman in good health and CMV-seronegative.

This chain joins TRBV19 and TRBJ1-5, with 7 bases that match TRBD1. Trimming removed 4 bases from V and 1 base from J; junction bases left unmatched: 4. CDR3 length: 15 residues. The germline CDR1 and CDR2 sequences are LNHDA and SQIVND (reference sequence). The CDR3, as DNA: TGTGCCAGTAGTACCGGGACAGCAAGCAATCAGCCCCAGCATTTT. Its protein product is CASSTGTASNQPQHF.

The chain links TRBV5-1 to TRBJ2-2; possible D gene TRBD2, 5 bases. Trimming removed 4 bases from V and 5 bases from J, with 12 bases in between. The CDR3 spans 14 residues. Germline V CDR1 and CDR2: SGHRS, YFSETQ. This CDR3 reads CASSPLVGTGELFF. CDR3 coding DNA: TGCGCCAGCAGCCCACTAGTGGGGACCGGGGAGCTGTTTTTT.

The gene calls are TRBV4-1 and TRBJ2-1; 8 nucleotides align to TRBD2. Germline CDR1 MGHRA, CDR2 YSYEKL. The CDR3 contains 12 residues. Unmatched junction bases numbered 1, after V lost 1 base and J lost 11 bases. The CDR3 loop is CASSQVSGKQFF. DNA for the CDR3: TGCGCCAGCAGCCAAGTTAGCGGGAAGCAGTTCTTC.

The rearrangement uses TRBV7-2 and TRBJ1-3; D is unclear. V was pared by 5 bases and J by 2 bases, with 16 bases between. Germline-derived CDR1 and CDR2 are SGHTA and FQGNSA. This CDR3 region has 16 residues. In DNA form, the CDR3 reads TGTGCCAGCAGCGCCTTGGCGGCGAATCCTGGAAACACCATATATTTT. Translating gives CASSALAANPGNTIYF.

This clone turned up a few times. The chain employs TRBV5-4 and TRBJ1-1; D ambiguous. CDR1 and CDR2 (germline): SGHNT, YYREEE (reference sequence). Trimming removed 6 bases at V and 7 bases at J, with 16 bases between. The CDR3 is made up of 13 amino acids. CDR3 DNA sequence: TGTGCCAGCAATCACGAGGAAAACCATGAAGCTTTCTTT. Amino acid sequence: CASNHEENHEAFF.

The chain couples TRBV7-9 to TRBJ2-5, with D perhaps TRBD2 (5 bases). CDR3 length: 15 residues. CDR1 is SEHNR, CDR2 FQNEAQ, per germline (reference sequence). Trimming left V 2 bases short and J 5 bases short, with 15 bases between. The CDR3 here is CASSLKKGGGETQYF. In DNA form, the CDR3 reads TGTGCCAGCAGCTTAAAAAAAGGAGGCGGGGAGACCCAGTACTTC. Based on the CDR3 plus reference TRBV7-9 and TRBJ2-5, the full variable domain is DTGVSQNPRHKITKRGQNVTFRCDPISEHNRLYWYRQTLGQGPEFLTYFQNEAQLEKSRLLSDRFSAERPKGSFSTLEIQRTEQGDSAMYLCASSLKKGGGETQYFGPGTRLLVL.

V and J are TRBV7-3 and TRBJ2-1; TRBD2 is a possible D gene (5 bases). Per germline, CDR1 SGHTA and CDR2 FQGTGA. V lost 2 bases and J lost 4, with 9 bases in between. There are 14 residues in the CDR3. CDR3 sequence reads: CASSLAGDYNEQFF. The CDR3 bases are TGTGCCAGCAGCTTAGCGGGTGATTACAATGAGCAGTTCTTC.

The chain uses TRBV30 and TRBJ2-3; 9 bases are a match to TRBD2. CDR1 is GTSNPN and CDR2 is SVGIG in the germline V gene (reference sequence). The CDR3 covers 16 residues. Losses at the gene ends were 3 bases for V and 2 bases for J; bases not matched to a gene: 9. The CDR3, as DNA: TGTGCCTGGAGCAAACTGACTAGCGGATACACAGATACGCAGTATTTT. Protein sequence: CAWSKLTSGYTDTQYF.

This chain connects TRBV15 to TRBJ2-2; perhaps TRBD1 as D (5 bases). The CDR3 is made up of 15 amino acids. Trimming shortened V by 4 bases and J by 4 bases, and 13 bases separated the two germline ends. From germline, CDR1 is LNHNV and CDR2 YYDKDF (reference sequence). CDR3 in DNA: TGTGCCACCAGCAAGGACCAGACAGTCACCGGGGAGCTGTTTTTT. Its protein product is CATSKDQTVTGELFF.

Only one count was recorded for this clone. This rearrangement joins TRBV6-1 to TRBJ1-2, with 7 positions matching TRBD1. The V and J ends lost 7 bases and 4 bases, in that order; junction bases with no gene match: 12. From germline, CDR1 is MNHNS and CDR2 SASEGT. This CDR3 contains 15 residues. CDR3 amino acids: CASNPNRGWSYGYTF. Here the CDR3 DNA reads TGTGCCAGCAACCCTAACAGGGGTTGGAGCTATGGCTACACCTTC.